The source of this T cell receptor (beta chain) is a study of OX40 agonist ivuxolimab in advanced cancers. Study-wide context: Patients undergoing dose escalation presented with hepatocellular carcinoma, melanoma, renal cell or head and neck cancer. Mean age around 64 years, range about 20 to 90; 82.7% male. Study-level points and caveats: The authors also found low normalized T-cell clonal expansion in some nonresponders.

Produced via immunoSEQ multiplex PCR; TCRdb's table is partial and in-frame only. The sample contains around 40,000 clones, 85% of which appear only once. The CDR3 covers 16 residues. V was pared by 0 bases and J by 7 bases, with 13 bases between. The germline V gene has CDR1 MNHEY and CDR2 SVGAGI. A remark on this clone: What it binds is unknown.

Sequencing was performed on CD4+ or CD8+ T cells sorted from blood, taken in a trial of the OX40 agonist ivuxolimab. The chain links TRBV6-5 to TRBJ1-6, with D uncertain. The source of this sequence is an adult with an advanced solid tumor such as melanoma, head and neck, liver or kidney cancer. CDR3 nucleotide sequence: TGTGCCAGCAGTTACTCGACCGGTTACCAAAATTCACCCCTCCACTTT. This translates into CASSYSTGYQNSPLHF.